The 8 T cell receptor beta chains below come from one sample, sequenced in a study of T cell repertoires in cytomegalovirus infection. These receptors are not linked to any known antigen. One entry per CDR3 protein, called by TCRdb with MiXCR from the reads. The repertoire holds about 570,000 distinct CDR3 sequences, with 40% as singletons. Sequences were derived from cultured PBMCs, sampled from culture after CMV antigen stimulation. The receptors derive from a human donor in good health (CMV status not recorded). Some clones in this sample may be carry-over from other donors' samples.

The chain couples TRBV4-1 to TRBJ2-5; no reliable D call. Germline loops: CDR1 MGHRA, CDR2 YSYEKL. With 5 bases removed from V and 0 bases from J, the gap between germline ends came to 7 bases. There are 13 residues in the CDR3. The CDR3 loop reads CASSDKYQETQYF. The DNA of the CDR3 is TGCGCCAGCAGCGATAAGTACCAAGAGACCCAGTACTTC.

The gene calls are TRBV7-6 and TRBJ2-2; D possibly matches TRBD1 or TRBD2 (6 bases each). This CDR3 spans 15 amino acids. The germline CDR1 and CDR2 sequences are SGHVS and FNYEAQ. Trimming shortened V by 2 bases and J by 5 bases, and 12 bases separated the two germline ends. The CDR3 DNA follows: TGTGCCAGCAGCTTAAGGAGGGGGAATACCGGGGAGCTGTTTTTT. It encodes CASSLRRGNTGELFF.

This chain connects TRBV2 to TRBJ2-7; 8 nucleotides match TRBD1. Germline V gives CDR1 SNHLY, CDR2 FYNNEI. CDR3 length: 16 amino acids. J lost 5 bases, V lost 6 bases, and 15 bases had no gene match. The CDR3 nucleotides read TGTGCCAGCAGAATAGGAGGGCAGGGGGCGTTCCACGAGCAGTACTTC. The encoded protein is CASRIGGQGAFHEQYF.

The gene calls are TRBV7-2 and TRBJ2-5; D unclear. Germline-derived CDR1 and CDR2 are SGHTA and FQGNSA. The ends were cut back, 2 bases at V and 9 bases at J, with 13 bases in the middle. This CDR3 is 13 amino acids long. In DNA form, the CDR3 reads TGTGCCAGCAGCTTAACCCTGCCTGGGGCCCAGTACTTC. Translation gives CASSLTLPGAQYF.

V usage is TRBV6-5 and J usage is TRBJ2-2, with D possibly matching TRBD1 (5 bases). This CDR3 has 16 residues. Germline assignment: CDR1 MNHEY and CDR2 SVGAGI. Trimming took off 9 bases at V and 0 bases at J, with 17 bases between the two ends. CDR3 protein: CASRPRAETNTGELFF. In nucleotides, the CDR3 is TGTGCCAGTCGACCCAGGGCAGAGACGAACACCGGGGAGCTGTTTTTT.

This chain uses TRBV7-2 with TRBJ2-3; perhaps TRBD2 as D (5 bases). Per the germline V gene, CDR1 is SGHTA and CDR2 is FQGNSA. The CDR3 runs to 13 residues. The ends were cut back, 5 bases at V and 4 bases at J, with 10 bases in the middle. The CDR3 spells CASSPRAPDTQYF. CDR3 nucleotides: TGTGCCAGCAGCCCGAGGGCGCCAGATACGCAGTATTTT. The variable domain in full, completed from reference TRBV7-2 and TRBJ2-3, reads GAGVSQSPSNKVTEKGKDVELRCDPISGHTALYWYRQSLGQGLEFLIYFQGNSAPDKSGLPSDRFSAERTGGSVSTLTIQRTQQEDSAVYLCASSPRAPDTQYFGPGTRLTVL.

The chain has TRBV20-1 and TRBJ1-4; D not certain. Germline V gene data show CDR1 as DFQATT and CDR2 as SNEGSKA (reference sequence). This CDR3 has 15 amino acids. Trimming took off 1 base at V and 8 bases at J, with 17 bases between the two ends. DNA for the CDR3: TGCAGTGCTAGAGTGATAAGCCACCGAGAAGAAAAACTGTTTTTT. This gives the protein CSARVISHREEKLFF.

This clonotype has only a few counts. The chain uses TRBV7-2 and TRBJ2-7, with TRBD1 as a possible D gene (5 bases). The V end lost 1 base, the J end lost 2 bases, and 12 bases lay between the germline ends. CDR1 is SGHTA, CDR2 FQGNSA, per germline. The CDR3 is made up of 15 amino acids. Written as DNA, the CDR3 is TGTGCCAGCAGCTTAGACCCAGGGTTAGCCTACGAGCAGTACTTC. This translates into CASSLDPGLAYEQYF.